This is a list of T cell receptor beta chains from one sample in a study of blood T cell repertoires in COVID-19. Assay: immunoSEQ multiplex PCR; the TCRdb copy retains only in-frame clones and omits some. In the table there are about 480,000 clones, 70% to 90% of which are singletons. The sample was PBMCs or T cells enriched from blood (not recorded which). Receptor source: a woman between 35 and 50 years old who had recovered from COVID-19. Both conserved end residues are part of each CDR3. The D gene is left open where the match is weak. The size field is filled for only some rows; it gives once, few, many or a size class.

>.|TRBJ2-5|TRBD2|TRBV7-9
CASSLGEGSLETQYF
TGTGCCAGCAGCTTGGGGGAGGGGAGTTTGGAGACCCAGTACTTC
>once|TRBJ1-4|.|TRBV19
CATLHTRDFLEGYREKLFF
TGTGCCACCCTACATACCCGGGACTTCCTCGAGGGGTATAGGGAAAAACTGTTTTTT
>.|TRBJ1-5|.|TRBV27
CASSLGRQTNQPQHF
TGTGCCAGCAGTTTAGGCCGGCAGACTAATCAGCCCCAGCATTTT
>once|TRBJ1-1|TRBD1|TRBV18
CASSPPTGTGAFF
TGTGCCAGCTCACCTCCAACCGGGACAGGCGCTTTCTTT
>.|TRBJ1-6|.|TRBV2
CASSVGSLSSPLHF
TGTGCCAGCAGTGTCGGTAGCCTATCTTCACCCCTCCACTTT
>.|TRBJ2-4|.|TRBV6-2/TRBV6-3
CASSPRGSENIQYF
TGTGCCAGCAGTCCAAGAGGATCCGAAAACATTCAGTACTTC
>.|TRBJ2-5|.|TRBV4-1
CASSQDVRGIVETQYF
TGCGCCAGCAGCCAAGATGTCAGGGGAATTGTCGAGACCCAGTACTTC
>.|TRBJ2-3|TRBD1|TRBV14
CASSLWTGTQYF
TGTGCCAGCAGCCTATGGACAGGGACGCAGTATTTT
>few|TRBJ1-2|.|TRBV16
CASSQYGGKANYGYTF
TGTGCCAGCAGCCAGTACGGAGGGAAGGCGAACTATGGCTACACCTTC
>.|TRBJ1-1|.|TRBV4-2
CASSQVGQDTEAFF
TGTGCCAGCAGCCAAGTTGGCCAGGACACTGAAGCTTTCTTT
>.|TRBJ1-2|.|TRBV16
CASSQSRDHYGYTF
TGTGCCAGCAGCCAATCTCGGGATCACTATGGCTACACCTTC
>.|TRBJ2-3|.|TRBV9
CASGSFTDTQYF
TGTGCGAGCGGCAGTTTCACAGATACGCAGTATTTT
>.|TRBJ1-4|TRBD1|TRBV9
CASSVGTGKDEKLFF
TGTGCCAGCAGCGTAGGGACAGGGAAAGATGAAAAACTGTTTTTT
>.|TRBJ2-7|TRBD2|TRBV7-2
CASSLTSGEYEQYF
TGTGCCAGCAGCTTAACTAGCGGGGAGTACGAGCAGTACTTC
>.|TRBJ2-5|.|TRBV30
CAWSVGGGGGETQYF
TGTGCCTGGAGTGTAGGAGGGGGCGGAGGAGAGACCCAGTACTTC
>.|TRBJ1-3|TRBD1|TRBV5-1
CASSSGQGGNTIYF
TGCGCCAGCAGCTCCGGACAGGGGGGGAACACCATATATTTT